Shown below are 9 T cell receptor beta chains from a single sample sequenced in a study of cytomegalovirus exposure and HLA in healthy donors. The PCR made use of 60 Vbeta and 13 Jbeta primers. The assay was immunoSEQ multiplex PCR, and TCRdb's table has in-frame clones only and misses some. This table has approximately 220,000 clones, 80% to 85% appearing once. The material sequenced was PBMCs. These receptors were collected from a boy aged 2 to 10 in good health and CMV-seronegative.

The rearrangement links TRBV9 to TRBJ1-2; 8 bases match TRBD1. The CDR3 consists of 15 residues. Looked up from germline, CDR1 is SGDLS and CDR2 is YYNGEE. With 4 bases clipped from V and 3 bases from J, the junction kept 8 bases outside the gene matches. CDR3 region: CASSSQMDRDYGYTF. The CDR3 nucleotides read TGTGCCAGCAGCTCTCAGATGGACAGGGACTATGGCTACACCTTC.

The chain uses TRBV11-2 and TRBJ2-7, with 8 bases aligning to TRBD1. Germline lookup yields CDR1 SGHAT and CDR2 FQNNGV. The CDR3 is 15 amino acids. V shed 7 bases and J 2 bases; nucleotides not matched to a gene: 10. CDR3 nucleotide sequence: TGTGCCAGCAACCGACTTGAGACAGGGGCCTACGAGCAGTACTTC. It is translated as CASNRLETGAYEQYF. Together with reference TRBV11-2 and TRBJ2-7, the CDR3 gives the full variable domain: EAGVAQSPRYKIIEKRQSVAFWCNPISGHATLYWYQQILGQGPKLLIQFQNNGVVDDSQLPKDRFSAERLKGVDSTLKIQPAKLEDSAVYLCASNRLETGAYEQYFGPGTRLTVT.

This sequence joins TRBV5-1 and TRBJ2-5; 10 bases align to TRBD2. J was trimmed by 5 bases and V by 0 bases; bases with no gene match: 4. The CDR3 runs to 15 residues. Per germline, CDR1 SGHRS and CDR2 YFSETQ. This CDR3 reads CASSLDLAGAETQYF. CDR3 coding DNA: TGCGCCAGCAGCTTGGATCTAGCGGGAGCGGAGACCCAGTACTTC.

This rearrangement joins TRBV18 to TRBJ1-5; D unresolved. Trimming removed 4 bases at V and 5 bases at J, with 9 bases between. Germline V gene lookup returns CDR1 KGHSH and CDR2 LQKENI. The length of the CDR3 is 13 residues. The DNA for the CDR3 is TGTGCCAGCTCACTTGGGCCCGATCAGCCCCAGCATTTT. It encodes CASSLGPDQPQHF.

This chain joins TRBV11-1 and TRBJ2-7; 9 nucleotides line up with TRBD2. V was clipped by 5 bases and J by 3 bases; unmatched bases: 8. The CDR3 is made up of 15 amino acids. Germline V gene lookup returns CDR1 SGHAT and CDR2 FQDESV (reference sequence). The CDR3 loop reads CASSPGTSLSYEQYF. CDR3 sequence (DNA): TGTGCCAGCAGCCCCGGGACTAGCTTGAGCTACGAGCAGTACTTC.

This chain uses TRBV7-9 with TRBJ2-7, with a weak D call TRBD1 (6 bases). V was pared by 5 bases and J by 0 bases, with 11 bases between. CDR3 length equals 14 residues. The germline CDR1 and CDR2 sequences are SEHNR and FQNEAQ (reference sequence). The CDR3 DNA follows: TGTGCCAGCAGCCCAGGACAGTCCTCCTACGAGCAGTACTTC. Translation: CASSPGQSSYEQYF.

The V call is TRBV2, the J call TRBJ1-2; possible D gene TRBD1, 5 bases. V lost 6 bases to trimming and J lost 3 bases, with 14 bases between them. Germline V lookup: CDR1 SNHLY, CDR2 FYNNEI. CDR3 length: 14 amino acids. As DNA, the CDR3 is TGTGCCAGCAGGTCCGGGGGAGCGGACTATGGCTACACCTTC. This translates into CASRSGGADYGYTF.

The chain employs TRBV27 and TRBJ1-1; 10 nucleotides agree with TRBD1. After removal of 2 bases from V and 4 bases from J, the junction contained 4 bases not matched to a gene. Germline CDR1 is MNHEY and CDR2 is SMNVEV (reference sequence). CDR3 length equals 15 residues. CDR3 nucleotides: TGTGCCAGCAGTTTAGCCCGGACAGGGGGCACTGAAGCTTTCTTT. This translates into CASSLARTGGTEAFF.

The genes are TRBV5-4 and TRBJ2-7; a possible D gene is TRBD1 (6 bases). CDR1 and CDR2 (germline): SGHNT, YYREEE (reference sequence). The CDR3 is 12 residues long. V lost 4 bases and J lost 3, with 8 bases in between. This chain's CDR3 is CASSGDNYEQYF. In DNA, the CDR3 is TGTGCCAGCAGCGGGGACAACTACGAGCAGTACTTC.